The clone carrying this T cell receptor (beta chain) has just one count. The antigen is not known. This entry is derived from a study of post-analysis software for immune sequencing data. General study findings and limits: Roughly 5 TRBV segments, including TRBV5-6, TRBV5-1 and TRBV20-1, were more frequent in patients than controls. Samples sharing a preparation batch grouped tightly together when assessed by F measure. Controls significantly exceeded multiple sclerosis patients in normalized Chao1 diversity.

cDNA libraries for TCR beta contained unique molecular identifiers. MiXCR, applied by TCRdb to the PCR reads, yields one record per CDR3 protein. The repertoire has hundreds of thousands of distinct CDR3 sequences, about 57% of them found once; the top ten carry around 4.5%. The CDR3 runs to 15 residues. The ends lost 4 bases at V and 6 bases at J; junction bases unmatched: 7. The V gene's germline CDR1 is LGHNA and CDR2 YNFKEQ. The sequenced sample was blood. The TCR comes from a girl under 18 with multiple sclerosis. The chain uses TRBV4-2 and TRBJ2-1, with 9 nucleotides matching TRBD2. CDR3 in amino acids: CASSPAGGLSNEQFF. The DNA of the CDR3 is TGTGCCAGCAGCCCGGCGGGGGGGCTAAGCAATGAGCAGTTCTTC.